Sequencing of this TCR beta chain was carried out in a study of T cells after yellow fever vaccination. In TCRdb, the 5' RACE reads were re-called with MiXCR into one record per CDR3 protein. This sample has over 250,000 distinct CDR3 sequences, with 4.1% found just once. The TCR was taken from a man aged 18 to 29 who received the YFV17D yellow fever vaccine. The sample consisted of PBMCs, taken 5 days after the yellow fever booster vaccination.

CDR3 bases: TGTGCCAGCAGCTCGCTTTCTAACTATGGCTACACCTTC. This codes for CASSSLSNYGYTF. The chain couples TRBV7-2 to TRBJ1-2, with D unresolved. The germline V gene encodes CDR1 SGHTA and CDR2 FQGNSA. There are 13 residues in the CDR3. V was trimmed by 4 bases and J by 0 bases, leaving 6 bases between them.